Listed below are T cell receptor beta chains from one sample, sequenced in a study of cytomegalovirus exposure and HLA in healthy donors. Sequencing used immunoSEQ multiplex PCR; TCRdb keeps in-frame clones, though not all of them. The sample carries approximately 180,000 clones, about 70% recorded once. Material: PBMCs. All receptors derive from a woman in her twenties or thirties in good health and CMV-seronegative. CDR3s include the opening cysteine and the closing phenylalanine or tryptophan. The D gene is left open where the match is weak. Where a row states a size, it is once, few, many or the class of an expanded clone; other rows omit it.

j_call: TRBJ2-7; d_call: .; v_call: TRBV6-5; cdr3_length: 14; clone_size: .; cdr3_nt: TGTGCCAGCAGTTGGGGGCAGGGATCCTACGAGCAGTACTTC; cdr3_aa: CASSWGQGSYEQYF
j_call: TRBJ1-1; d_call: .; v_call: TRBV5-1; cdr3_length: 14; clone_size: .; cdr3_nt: TGCGCCAGCAGCTTATACCCTGGAGACACTGAAGCTTTCTTT; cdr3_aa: CASSLYPGDTEAFF
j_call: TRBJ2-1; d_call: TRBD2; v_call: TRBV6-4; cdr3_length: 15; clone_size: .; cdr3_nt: TGTGCCAGCAGTAGGGAGGGTGAAAAGAACAATGAGCAGTTCTTC; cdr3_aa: CASSREGEKNNEQFF
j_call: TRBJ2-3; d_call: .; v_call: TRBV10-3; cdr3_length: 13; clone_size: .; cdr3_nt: TGTGCCATCGGAACAGGGAGGGCAGATACGCAGTATTTT; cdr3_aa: CAIGTGRADTQYF
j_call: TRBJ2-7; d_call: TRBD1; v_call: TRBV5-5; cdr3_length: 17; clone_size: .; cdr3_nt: TGTGCCAGCAGCTTGCTGGGACAGGGGTCTCTCTCCTACGAGCAGTACTTC; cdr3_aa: CASSLLGQGSLSYEQYF
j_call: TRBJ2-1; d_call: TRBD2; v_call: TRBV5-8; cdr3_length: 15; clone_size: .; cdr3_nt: TGTGCCAGCAGCTTGGTGGCGGGAGGGTTAGGGGAGCAGTTCTTC; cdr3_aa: CASSLVAGGLGEQFF
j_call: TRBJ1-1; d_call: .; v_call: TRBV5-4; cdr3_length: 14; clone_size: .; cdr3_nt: TGTGCCAGCAGCAAAGGTGGAGGGGACACTGAAGCTTTCTTT; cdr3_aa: CASSKGGGDTEAFF
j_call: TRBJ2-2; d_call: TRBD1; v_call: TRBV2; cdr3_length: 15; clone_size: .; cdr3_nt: TGTGCCAGCAGACAGGGGCGGAGAAACACCGGGGAGCTGTTTTTT; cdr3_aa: CASRQGRRNTGELFF
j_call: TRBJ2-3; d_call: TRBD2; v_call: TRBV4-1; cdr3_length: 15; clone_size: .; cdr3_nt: TGCGCCAGCAGCCAGGCGAGCGGGGGAACAGATACGCAGTATTTT; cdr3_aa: CASSQASGGTDTQYF
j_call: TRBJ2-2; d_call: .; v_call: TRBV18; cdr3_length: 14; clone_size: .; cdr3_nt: TGTGCCAGCTCACCGGCAGGGGTGACCGGGGAGCTGTTTTTT; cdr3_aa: CASSPAGVTGELFF
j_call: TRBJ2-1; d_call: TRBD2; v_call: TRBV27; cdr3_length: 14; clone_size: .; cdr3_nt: TGTGCCAGCAGTTTAGGGCTAGCGGGATTCGAGCAGTTCTTC; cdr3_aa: CASSLGLAGFEQFF
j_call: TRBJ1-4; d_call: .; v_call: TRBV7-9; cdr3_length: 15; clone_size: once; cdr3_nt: TGTGCCAGCAGCGCTACCGGGGGGGTCGGGCGAAAACTGTTTTTT; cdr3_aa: CASSATGGVGRKLFF
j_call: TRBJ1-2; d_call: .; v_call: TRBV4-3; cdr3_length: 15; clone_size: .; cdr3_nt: TGCGCCAGCAGCCAAGAACTGATGGTGCGCTATGGCTACACCTTC; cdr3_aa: CASSQELMVRYGYTF
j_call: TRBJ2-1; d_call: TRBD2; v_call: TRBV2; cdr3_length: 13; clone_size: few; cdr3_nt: TGTGCCAGCATGGTGACTAGCTACTATGAGCAGTTCTTC; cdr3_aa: CASMVTSYYEQFF
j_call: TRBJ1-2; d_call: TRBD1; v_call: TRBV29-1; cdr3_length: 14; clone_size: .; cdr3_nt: TGCAGCGTCTCCGGGACAGGCAACAACTATGGCTACACCTTC; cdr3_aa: CSVSGTGNNYGYTF
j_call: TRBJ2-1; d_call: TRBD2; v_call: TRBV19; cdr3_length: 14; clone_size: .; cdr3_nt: TGTGCCAGTAGTGAGGGACTAGGCTACAATGAGCAGTTCTTC; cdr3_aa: CASSEGLGYNEQFF
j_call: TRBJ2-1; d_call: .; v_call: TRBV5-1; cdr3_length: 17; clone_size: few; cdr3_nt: TGCGCCAGCAGCTTTTACACAGGGTCGTCTTACTACAATGAGCAGTTCTTC; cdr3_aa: CASSFYTGSSYYNEQFF
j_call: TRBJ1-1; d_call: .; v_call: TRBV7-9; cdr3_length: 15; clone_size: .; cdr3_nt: TGTGCCAGCAGCTTAGGGCAGATCATGAACACTGAAGCTTTCTTT; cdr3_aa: CASSLGQIMNTEAFF
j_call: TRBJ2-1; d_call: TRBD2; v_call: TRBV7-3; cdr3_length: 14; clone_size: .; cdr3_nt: TGTGCCAGCAGTTTATCGGGGGGGGACAATGAGCAGTTCTTC; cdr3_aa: CASSLSGGDNEQFF
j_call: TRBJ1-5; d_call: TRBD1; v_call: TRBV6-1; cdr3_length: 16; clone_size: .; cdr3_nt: TGTGCCAGCAGGGAATTAGGGGGCGGAAGCAATCAGCCCCAGCATTTT; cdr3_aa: CASRELGGGSNQPQHF
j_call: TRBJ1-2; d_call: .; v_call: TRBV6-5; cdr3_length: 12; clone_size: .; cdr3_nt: TGTGCCAGCAGGGACACACAGTATGGCTACACCTTC; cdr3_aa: CASRDTQYGYTF
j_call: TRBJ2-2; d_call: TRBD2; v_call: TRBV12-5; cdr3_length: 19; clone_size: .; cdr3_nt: TGTGCTAGTGGTTTGGTAGTCCTAGCGGGGGGGCCTTACACCGGGGAGCTGTTTTTT; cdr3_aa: CASGLVVLAGGPYTGELFF
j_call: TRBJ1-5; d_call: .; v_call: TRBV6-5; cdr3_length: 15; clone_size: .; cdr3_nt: TGTGCCAGCAGTTACACCAGGGGACGGAATCAGCCCCAGCATTTT; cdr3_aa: CASSYTRGRNQPQHF
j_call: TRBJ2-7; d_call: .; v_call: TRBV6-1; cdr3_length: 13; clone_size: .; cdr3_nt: TGTGCCAGCAGTGATTCCGAGGCCTACGAGCAGTACTTC; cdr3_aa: CASSDSEAYEQYF
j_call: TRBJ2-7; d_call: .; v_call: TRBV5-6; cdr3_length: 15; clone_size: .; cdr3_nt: TGTGCCAGCAGCTTTACCGCGGGGAGCTTCGACGAGCAGTACTTC; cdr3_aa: CASSFTAGSFDEQYF
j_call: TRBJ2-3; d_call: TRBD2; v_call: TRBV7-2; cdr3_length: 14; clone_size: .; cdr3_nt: TGTGCCAGCAGCTTTAGACTAGCGGCAGATACGCAGTATTTT; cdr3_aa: CASSFRLAADTQYF
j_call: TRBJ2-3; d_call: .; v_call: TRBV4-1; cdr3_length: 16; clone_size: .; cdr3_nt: TGCGCCAGCAGCCGCAGGGTGGCCGGGAGCACAGATACGCAGTATTTT; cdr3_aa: CASSRRVAGSTDTQYF
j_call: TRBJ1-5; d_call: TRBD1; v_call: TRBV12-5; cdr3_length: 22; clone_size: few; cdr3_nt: TGTGCTAGTGGTTTGGTAGGCTTAGGGCGGGACAGCCTGGAGGAGCGCAATCAGCCCCAGCATTTT; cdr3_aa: CASGLVGLGRDSLEERNQPQHF
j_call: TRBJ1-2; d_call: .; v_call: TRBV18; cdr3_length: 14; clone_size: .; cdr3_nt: TGTGCCAGCTCACCATCCGCGGGGGTCTATGGCTACACCTTC; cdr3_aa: CASSPSAGVYGYTF
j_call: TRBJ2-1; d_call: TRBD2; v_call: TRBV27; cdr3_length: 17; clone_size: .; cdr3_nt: TGTGCCAGCAGTTCCCGGGGACTAGCGGGAGGGTACAATGAGCAGTTCTTC; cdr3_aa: CASSSRGLAGGYNEQFF
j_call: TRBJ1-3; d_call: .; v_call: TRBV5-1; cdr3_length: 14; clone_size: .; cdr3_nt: TGCGCCAGCAGCCGGGGGGAGTCTGGAAACACCATATATTTT; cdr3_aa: CASSRGESGNTIYF
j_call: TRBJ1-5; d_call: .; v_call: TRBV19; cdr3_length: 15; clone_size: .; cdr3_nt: TGTGCCAGTACTCCTTCGAGGCAGTTCAATCAGCCCCAGCATTTT; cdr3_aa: CASTPSRQFNQPQHF
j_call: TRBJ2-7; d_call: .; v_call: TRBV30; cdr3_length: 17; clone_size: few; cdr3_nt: TGTGCCTGGAGTGTACCCTGGCTAGCGCATAGCTCCTACGAGCAGTACTTC; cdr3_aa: CAWSVPWLAHSSYEQYF
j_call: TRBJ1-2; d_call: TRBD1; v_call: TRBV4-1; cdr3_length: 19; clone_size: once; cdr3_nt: TGCGCCAGCAGCCCAGAACCCGGGACAGGGGGACGTATCGACTATGGCTACACCTTC; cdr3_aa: CASSPEPGTGGRIDYGYTF
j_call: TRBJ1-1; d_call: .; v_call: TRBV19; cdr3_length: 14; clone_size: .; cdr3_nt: TGTGCCAGTAGTTCTTTTGCAGATAACACTGAAGCTTTCTTT; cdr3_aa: CASSSFADNTEAFF
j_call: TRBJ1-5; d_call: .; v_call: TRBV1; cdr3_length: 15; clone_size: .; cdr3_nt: TGCACCAGCAGCCAAGATGGGGCACAGGATCAGCCCCAGCATTTT; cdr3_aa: CTSSQDGAQDQPQHF
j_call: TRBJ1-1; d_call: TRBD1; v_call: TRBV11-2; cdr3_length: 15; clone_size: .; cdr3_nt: TGTGCCAGCAGCTCCACAGGGGGGAGAGGGACTGAAGCTTTCTTT; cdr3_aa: CASSSTGGRGTEAFF
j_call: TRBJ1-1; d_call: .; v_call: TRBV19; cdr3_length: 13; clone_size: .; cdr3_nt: TGTGCCAGTAGGGACGGGGTGGGGACTGAAGCTTTCTTT; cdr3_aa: CASRDGVGTEAFF
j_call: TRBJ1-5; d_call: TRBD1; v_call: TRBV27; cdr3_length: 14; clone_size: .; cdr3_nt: TGTGCCAGCAGTTCGACAGGGGGCAATCAGCCCCAGCATTTT; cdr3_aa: CASSSTGGNQPQHF
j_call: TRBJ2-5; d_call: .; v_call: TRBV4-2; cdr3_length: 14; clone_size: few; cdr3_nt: TGTGCCAGCAGCCAAGTCCCTGAACAAGTGTCCCAGTACTTC; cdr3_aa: CASSQVPEQVSQYF
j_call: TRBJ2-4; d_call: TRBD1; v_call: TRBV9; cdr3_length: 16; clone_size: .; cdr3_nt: TGTGCCAGCAGCGCCACCGGGACAGGGACCAAAAACATTCAGTACTTC; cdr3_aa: CASSATGTGTKNIQYF
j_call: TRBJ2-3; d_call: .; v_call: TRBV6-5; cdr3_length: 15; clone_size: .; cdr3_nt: TGTGCCAGCAAAGGCGAGCGGGCCCCACCGGATACGCAGTATTTT; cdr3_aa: CASKGERAPPDTQYF
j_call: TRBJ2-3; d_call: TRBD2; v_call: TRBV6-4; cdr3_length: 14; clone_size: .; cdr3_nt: TGTGCCAGCAGTGACGGGCGGGAGACGGATACGCAGTATTTT; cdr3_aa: CASSDGRETDTQYF
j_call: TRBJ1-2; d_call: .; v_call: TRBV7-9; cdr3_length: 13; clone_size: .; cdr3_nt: TGTGCCAGCAGCTCCAGGGTGGGGTATGGCTACACCTTC; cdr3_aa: CASSSRVGYGYTF
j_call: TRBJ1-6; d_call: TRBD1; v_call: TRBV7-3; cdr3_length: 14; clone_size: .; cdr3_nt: TGTGCCAGCAGCCGGACAGGGGGAAATTCACCCCTCCACTTT; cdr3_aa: CASSRTGGNSPLHF
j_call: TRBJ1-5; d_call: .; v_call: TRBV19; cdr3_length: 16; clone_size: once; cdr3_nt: TGTGCCAGTAGCAACCCCGGGCAGGGAAAAGATCAGCCCCAGCATTTT; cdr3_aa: CASSNPGQGKDQPQHF
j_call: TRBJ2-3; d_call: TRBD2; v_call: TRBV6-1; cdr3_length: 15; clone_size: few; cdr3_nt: TGTGCCAGCAGTGAAAGTGGCGGGGGTATGGATACGCAGTATTTT; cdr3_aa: CASSESGGGMDTQYF
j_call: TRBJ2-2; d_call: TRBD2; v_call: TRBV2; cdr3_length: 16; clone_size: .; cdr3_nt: TGTGCCAGCAGTGACCAAGCGGGAGTGAGGACCGGGGAGCTGTTTTTT; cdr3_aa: CASSDQAGVRTGELFF
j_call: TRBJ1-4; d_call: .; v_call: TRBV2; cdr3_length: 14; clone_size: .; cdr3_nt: TGTGCCAGCAGTGGGGGGCTGGCTAATGAAAAACTGTTTTTT; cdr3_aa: CASSGGLANEKLFF
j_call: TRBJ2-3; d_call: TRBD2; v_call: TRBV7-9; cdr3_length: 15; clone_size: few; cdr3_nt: TGTGCCAGCAGCCCGGGACTAGCGGGGGGGGATACGCAGTATTTT; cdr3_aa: CASSPGLAGGDTQYF
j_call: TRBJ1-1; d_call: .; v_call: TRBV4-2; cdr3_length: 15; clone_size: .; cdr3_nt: TGTGCCAGCAGCCAAGCCCCGGACAGACTCACTGAAGCTTTCTTT; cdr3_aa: CASSQAPDRLTEAFF
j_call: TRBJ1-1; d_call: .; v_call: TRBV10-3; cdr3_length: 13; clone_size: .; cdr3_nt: TGTGCCATCTCCTATTCGGGTGACACTGAAGCTTTCTTT; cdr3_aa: CAISYSGDTEAFF
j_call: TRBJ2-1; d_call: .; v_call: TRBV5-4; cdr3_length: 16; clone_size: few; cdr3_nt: TGTGCCAGCAGCATCGGGACTCAGAGCTCCTACAATGAGCAGTTCTTC; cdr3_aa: CASSIGTQSSYNEQFF
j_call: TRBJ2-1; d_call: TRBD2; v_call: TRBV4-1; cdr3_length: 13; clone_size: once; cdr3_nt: TGCGCCAGCAGCCAAGTAATGCGGGAGGTACGGTTCTTC; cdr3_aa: CASSQVMREVRFF
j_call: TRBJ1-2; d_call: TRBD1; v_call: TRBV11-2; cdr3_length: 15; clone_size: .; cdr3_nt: TGTGCCAGCAGCGGAGTGGGACAGGGTATTAGTGGCTACACCTTC; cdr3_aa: CASSGVGQGISGYTF